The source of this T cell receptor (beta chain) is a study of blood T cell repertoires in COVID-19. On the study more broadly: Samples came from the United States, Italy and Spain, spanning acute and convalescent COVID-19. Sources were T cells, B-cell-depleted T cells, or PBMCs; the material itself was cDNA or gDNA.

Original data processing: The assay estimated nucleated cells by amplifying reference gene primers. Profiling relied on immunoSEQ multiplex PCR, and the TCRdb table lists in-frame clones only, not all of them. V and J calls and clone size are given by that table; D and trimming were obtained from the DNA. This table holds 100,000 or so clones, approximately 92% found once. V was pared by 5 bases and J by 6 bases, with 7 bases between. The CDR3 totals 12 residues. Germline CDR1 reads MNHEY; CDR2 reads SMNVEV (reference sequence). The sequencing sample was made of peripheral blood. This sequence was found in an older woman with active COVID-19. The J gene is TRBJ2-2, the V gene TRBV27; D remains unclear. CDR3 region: CASSIRAGELFF. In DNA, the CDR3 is TGTGCCAGCAGTATTCGTGCCGGGGAGCTGTTTTTT.